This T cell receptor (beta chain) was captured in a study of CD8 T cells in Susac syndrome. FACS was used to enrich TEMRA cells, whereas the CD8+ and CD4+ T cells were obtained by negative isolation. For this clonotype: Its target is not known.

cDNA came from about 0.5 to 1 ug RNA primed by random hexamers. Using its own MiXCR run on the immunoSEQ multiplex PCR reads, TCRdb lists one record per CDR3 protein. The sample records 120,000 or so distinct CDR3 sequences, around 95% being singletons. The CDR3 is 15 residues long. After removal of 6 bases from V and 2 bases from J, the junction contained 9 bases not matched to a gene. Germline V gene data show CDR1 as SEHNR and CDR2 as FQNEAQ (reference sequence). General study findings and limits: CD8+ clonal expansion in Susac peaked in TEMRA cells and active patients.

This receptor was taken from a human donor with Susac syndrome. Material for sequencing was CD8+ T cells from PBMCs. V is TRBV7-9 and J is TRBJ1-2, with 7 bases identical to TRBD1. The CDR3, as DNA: TGTGCCAGCAGGGATGGGGACAGAGAGAACTATGGCTACACCTTC. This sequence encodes CASRDGDRENYGYTF. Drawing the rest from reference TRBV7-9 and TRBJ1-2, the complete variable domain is DTGVSQNPRHKITKRGQNVTFRCDPISEHNRLYWYRQTLGQGPEFLTYFQNEAQLEKSRLLSDRFSAERPKGSFSTLEIQRTEQGDSAMYLCASRDGDRENYGYTFGSGTRLTVV.